This T cell receptor (beta chain) derives from a study of shared clonotypes between healthy human individuals. Study-wide results and limits: When naive CD4 clonotypes were compared across a few donors, around 5% were shared. As a rule, naive subsets had a larger estimated richness than memory subsets.

The ends lost 2 bases at V and 5 bases at J; junction bases unmatched: 2. CDR3 length: 13 amino acids. Germline CDR1 reads SGHTA; CDR2 reads FQGNSA. On sorted subsets, replicate PCRs used about 0.2 ug DNA, or tens of thousands of T cell genomes. TCRdb's copy holds only in-frame clones and misses some; the assay was immunoSEQ multiplex PCR. The sample gives some 2,100,000 clones, 95% of which show up once; around 0.13% is in the top ten. In regard to this clone: Its specificity is unknown. This specimen includes other DNA sequences encoding the same CDR3.

The receptor's source is a man between 18 and 29 years old in good health. Sample: naive CD4+ T cells sorted from blood. Subset here: CD45RA+ positively selected. The genes are TRBV7-2 and TRBJ2-5; the match to TRBD2 covers 7 bases. The CDR3 here is CASSLRGVETQYF. DNA for the CDR3: TGTGCCAGCAGCTTACGGGGGGTTGAGACCCAGTACTTC.